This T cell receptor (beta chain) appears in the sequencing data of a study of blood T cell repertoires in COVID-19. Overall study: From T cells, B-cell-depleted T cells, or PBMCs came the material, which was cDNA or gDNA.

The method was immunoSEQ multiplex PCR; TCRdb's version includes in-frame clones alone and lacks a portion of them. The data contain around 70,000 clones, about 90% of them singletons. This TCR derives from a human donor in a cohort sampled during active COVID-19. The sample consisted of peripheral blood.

The CDR3 loop is CASRQSGQGRDSPLHF. The CDR3 nucleotides are TGTGCCAGCAGGCAATCGGGACAGGGAAGGGATTCACCCCTCCACTTT. The chain joins TRBV14 to TRBJ1-6; 9 bases agree with TRBD1. V shed 6 bases, J shed 8 bases, and the junction held 11 bases outside the gene matches. CDR1 is SGHDN and CDR2 is FVKESK in the germline V gene. The CDR3 sequence is 16 residues long.